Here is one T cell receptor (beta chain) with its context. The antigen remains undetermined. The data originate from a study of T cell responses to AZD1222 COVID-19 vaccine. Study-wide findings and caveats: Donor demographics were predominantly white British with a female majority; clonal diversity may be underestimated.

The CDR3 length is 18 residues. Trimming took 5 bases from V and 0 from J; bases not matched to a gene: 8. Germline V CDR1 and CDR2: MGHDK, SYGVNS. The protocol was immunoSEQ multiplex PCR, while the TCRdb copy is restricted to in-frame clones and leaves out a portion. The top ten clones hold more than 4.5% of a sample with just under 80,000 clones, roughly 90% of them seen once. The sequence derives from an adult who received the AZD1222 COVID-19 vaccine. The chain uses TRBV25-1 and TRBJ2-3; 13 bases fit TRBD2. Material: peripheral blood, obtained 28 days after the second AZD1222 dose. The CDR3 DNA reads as TGTGCCAGCAGTTCCTACGGGACTAGCGGGACTAGCACAGATACGCAGTATTTT. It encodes CASSSYGTSGTSTDTQYF.